This is a list of T cell receptor beta chains from one sample in a study of blood T cell repertoires in COVID-19. Only in-frame clones appear in the TCRdb table, and some are missing; sequencing was by immunoSEQ multiplex PCR. The sample carries about 130,000 clones, 77% recorded once. Input material: peripheral blood. The receptor source for this set is a man aged 80 or over with acute or convalescent COVID-19. The CDR3 runs from the conserved cysteine through the conserved F or W. Each record gives: clone size, V gene, J gene, D gene, CDR3 DNA, CDR3 protein. The D gene is left open where the match is weak. The size of a clone is reported for some rows only, either as once, few or many, or as a class for expanded clones.

>-|TRBV7-3|TRBJ2-2|TRBD2
TGTGCCAGCAGCCCGGGGGGGACGGCGAACACCGGGGAGCTGTTTTTT
CASSPGGTANTGELFF
>-|TRBV7-9|TRBJ1-5|TRBD1
TGTGCCAGCAGCGAGTGGGCAGGGGGTAGCAATCAGCCCCAGCATTTT
CASSEWAGGSNQPQHF
>-|TRBV27|TRBJ2-5|TRBD1
TGTGCCAGCAGTTTGGGACAGGGGGGGGCGGAGACCCAGTACTTC
CASSLGQGGAETQYF
>-|TRBV19|TRBJ1-4|TRBD1
TGTGCCAGTAGTATACGACAGGGGCCAACTAATGAAAAACTGTTTTTT
CASSIRQGPTNEKLFF
>many|TRBV29-1|TRBJ2-1|-
TGCAGCGCTCACGGGACTCCCGGCTCCTACAATGAGCAGTTCTTC
CSAHGTPGSYNEQFF
>-|TRBV7-2|TRBJ2-3|TRBD2
TGTGCCAGCAGCTCCGACGTGCGGGGGGGAACAGATACGCAGTATTTT
CASSSDVRGGTDTQYF
>-|TRBV19|TRBJ2-4|-
TGTGCCAGTAGTATAGCCCAGGGCGGGATAGCCAAAAACATTCAGTACTTC
CASSIAQGGIAKNIQYF
>-|TRBV2|TRBJ2-3|TRBD1
TGTGCCAGCAGTGCCGCAGGGGGCGTTGCAGATACGCAGTATTTT
CASSAAGGVADTQYF
>many|TRBV19|TRBJ2-3|TRBD1
TGTGCCAGTAGGAGACAGGGAAGGACGTCCACAGATACGCAGTATTTT
CASRRQGRTSTDTQYF
>-|TRBV7-9|TRBJ1-2|TRBD1
TGTGCCAGCAGCTTAAGTAGCCTGGACAGGGGGCTTGGCTATGGCTACACCTTC
CASSLSSLDRGLGYGYTF
>-|TRBV18|TRBJ2-1|-
TGTGCCAGCTCAAGGTCGCTCGGGAACAATGAGCAGTTCTTC
CASSRSLGNNEQFF
>medium-sized|TRBV5-4|TRBJ1-2|-
TGTGCCAGCAGCGTTCGGACGGGAGGCTACACCTTC
CASSVRTGGYTF
>-|TRBV7-2|TRBJ2-3|-
TGTGCCAGCAGCTTTGCGGCTGCTAGCACAGATACGCAGTATTTT
CASSFAAASTDTQYF
>-|TRBV5-1|TRBJ1-5|TRBD1
TGCGCCAGCAGCTTAGGGACAGGCAATCAGCCCCAGCATTTT
CASSLGTGNQPQHF
>-|TRBV7-3|TRBJ2-3|TRBD2
TGTGCCAGCAGCTGGGGTGGCGGGGGGCCATCAGATACGCAGTATTTT
CASSWGGGGPSDTQYF
>-|TRBV3-1/TRBV3-2|TRBJ1-6|TRBD1
TGTGCCAGCAGCCCGGACAGGGGGACGGGGCATAATTCACCCCTCCACTTT
CASSPDRGTGHNSPLHF
>-|TRBV5-5|TRBJ2-7|TRBD2
TGTGCCAGCAGCTTAGTCGGACTAGATACCTACGAGCAGTACTTC
CASSLVGLDTYEQYF
>-|TRBV30|TRBJ2-3|-
TGTGCCTGGAGTGGGACTAGCACAGATACGCAGTATTTT
CAWSGTSTDTQYF
>-|TRBV18|TRBJ2-7|-
TGTGCCAGCTCGCTACCCCGAGGCGACGAGCAGTACTTC
CASSLPRGDEQYF
>-|TRBV5-4|TRBJ1-4|-
TGTGCCAGCAGCCCCAGGGTGGATAATGAAAAACTGTTTTTT
CASSPRVDNEKLFF